These 18 T cell receptor beta chains were sequenced from one sample in a study of cytomegalovirus exposure and HLA in healthy donors. In the PCR, 60 Vbeta and 13 Jbeta primers were used. Method: immunoSEQ multiplex PCR; TCRdb's copy keeps in-frame clones and lacks some. The sample shows approximately 200,000 clones, roughly four fifths of them seen only once. Sequencing used PBMCs. All receptors derive from a boy younger than 10 in good health and CMV-seronegative.

This chain joins TRBV4-1 and TRBJ1-3; the D gene is possibly TRBD1 (6 bases). The CDR3 covers 15 residues. CDR1 and CDR2 from the germline V gene are MGHRA and YSYEKL. V was clipped by 3 bases and J by 2 bases, with 11 bases between them. The CDR3 loop is CASSQPGQPGNTIYF. CDR3 bases: TGCGCCAGCAGCCAGCCAGGACAGCCTGGAAACACCATATATTTT.

This chain links TRBV30 with TRBJ1-2, with unresolved D. The germline gives CDR1 GTSNPN, CDR2 SVGIG (reference sequence). Trimming took 3 bases from V and 4 from J, leaving 9 bases between them. This CDR3 has 12 amino acids. The CDR3 nucleotides read TGTGCCTGGAGCCCTAACAGCTATGGCTACACCTTC. Its translation: CAWSPNSYGYTF.

J is TRBJ1-1 and V is TRBV29-1; D is uncertain. From germline, CDR1 is SQVTM and CDR2 ANQGSEA. V shed 4 bases and J shed 1 base, with 13 bases lying between them. The CDR3 runs 14 residues. Written as DNA, the CDR3 is TGCAGCGTTGGGTCCTTGTTGAGGAACACTGAAGCTTTCTTT. Translating it yields CSVGSLLRNTEAFF.

The chain combines TRBV27 with TRBJ1-1, with 7 bases that match TRBD1. Unmatched junction bases numbered 7, after V lost 5 bases and J lost 4 bases. The CDR3 is 14 amino acids. CDR1 MNHEY and CDR2 SMNVEV come from the germline V gene (reference sequence). The CDR3 DNA reads as TGTGCCAGCAGTCGTCAAGACAGGGTCACTGAAGCTTTCTTT. As protein: CASSRQDRVTEAFF.

The chain carries TRBV4-1 and TRBJ2-7, with D maybe TRBD1 (6 bases). Germline CDR1 is MGHRA and CDR2 is YSYEKL. This CDR3 is built from 13 residues. Deletions cut 2 bases from V and 3 bases from J, with 8 bases between. CDR3 amino acids: CASSQQQGYEQYF. The CDR3 DNA sequence: TGCGCCAGCAGCCAACAACAGGGCTACGAGCAGTACTTC.

The rearrangement uses TRBV11-2 and TRBJ2-7; D is perhaps TRBD1 (5 bases). The CDR3 is 13 residues long. V lost 2 bases and J 1 base, leaving 6 bases between the germline ends. Per the germline V gene, CDR1 is SGHAT and CDR2 is FQNNGV. CDR3: CASSLRQSYEQYF. CDR3 DNA: TGTGCCAGCAGCTTAAGACAGTCCTACGAGCAGTACTTC.

CDR3 in amino acids: CASSLAGSRDEQYF. The CDR3 region has the DNA TGTGCCAGCAGCCTAGCGGGGTCTAGAGACGAGCAGTACTTC. V gene TRBV11-2 combines with J gene TRBJ2-7; TRBD2 aligns across 9 bases. Germline trimming cut 5 bases from V and 5 bases from J; bases unmatched to any gene: 7. The CDR3 totals 14 residues. Germline V gives CDR1 SGHAT, CDR2 FQNNGV.

This chain links TRBV30 with TRBJ2-7; 7 bases are a match to TRBD1. With V trimmed by 6 bases and J by 1 base, 6 bases remained unmatched. CDR1 GTSNPN and CDR2 SVGIG come from the germline V gene (reference sequence). The CDR3 is 13 amino acids. The CDR3 bases are TGTGCCTGTCGACCGGGACAGTCCTACGAGCAGTACTTC. Its protein is CACRPGQSYEQYF. The entire variable domain, with the rest obtained from reference TRBV30 and TRBJ2-7, is as follows: SQTIHQWPATLVQPVGSPLSLECTVEGTSNPNLYWYRQAAGRGLQLLFYSVGIGQISSEVPQNLSASRPQDRQFILSSKKLLLSDSGFYLCACRPGQSYEQYFGPGTRLTVT.

V is TRBV7-9 and J is TRBJ1-6; unclear D gene. Trimming shortened V by 5 bases and J by 7 bases, and 12 bases separated the two germline ends. Germline V CDR1 and CDR2: SEHNR, FQNEAQ (reference sequence). This CDR3 comprises 14 residues. The CDR3 is CASSRLEPNSPLHF. CDR3 bases: TGTGCCAGCAGCAGACTCGAGCCCAATTCACCCCTCCACTTT.

This clone was observed a few times. J is TRBJ2-1 and V is TRBV5-1, with 8 bases aligning to TRBD1. Germline assignment: CDR1 SGHRS and CDR2 YFSETQ. The CDR3 length is 13 residues. The trim removed 3 bases at V and 12 bases at J, leaving 8 bases unmatched. This chain's CDR3 is CASSSLDRAGQFF. The CDR3 DNA reads as TGCGCCAGCAGCTCGTTGGACAGGGCGGGGCAGTTCTTC.

This clone has only one observation. V is TRBV6-5 and J is TRBJ1-2; the match to TRBD1 covers 7 bases. Germline CDR1 is MNHEY and CDR2 is SVGAGI. With 5 bases clipped from V and 4 bases from J, the junction kept 4 bases outside the gene matches. The CDR3 runs to 13 residues. CDR3 amino acids: CASSPRDSYGYTF. The CDR3 DNA is TGTGCCAGCAGTCCACGGGACAGCTATGGCTACACCTTC.

Here the CDR3 reads CASSTGLAIRGEQFF. The CDR3 DNA sequence: TGTGCCAGCAGTACGGGACTAGCGATCCGGGGGGAGCAGTTCTTC. The V gene is TRBV27, the J gene TRBJ2-1; 10 bases align to TRBD2. CDR3 size: 15 residues. J lost 10 bases, V lost 5 bases, and 11 bases had no gene match. From germline, CDR1 is MNHEY and CDR2 SMNVEV (reference sequence).

The V and J genes are TRBV2 and TRBJ2-1; 9 bases align to TRBD2. Germline CDR1 reads SNHLY; CDR2 reads FYNNEI. With V trimmed by 8 bases and J by 4 bases, 12 bases remained unmatched. The CDR3 loop spans 16 amino acids. The CDR3 region is CASGGAAGGQYNEQFF. DNA of the CDR3: TGTGCCAGCGGGGGGGCAGCGGGGGGTCAATACAATGAGCAGTTCTTC.

CDR3 sequence (DNA): TGCAGCGTTACCTCCGGGACAGGCACAGATACGCAGTATTTT. Its translation is CSVTSGTGTDTQYF. This chain connects TRBV29-1 to TRBJ2-3, with 7 bases aligning to TRBD1. Germline-derived CDR1 and CDR2 are SQVTM and ANQGSEA. Germline trimming cut 5 bases from V and 1 base from J; bases unmatched to any gene: 6. The CDR3 contains 14 residues.

The chain is built from TRBV14 and TRBJ1-2, with TRBD1 identical over 9 bases. Germline V gene data show CDR1 as SGHDN and CDR2 as FVKESK. The CDR3 totals 20 residues. J lost 7 bases, V lost 8 bases, and 29 bases had no gene match. The CDR3 spells CASPRAVGTGFPPFEFGYTF. CDR3 nucleotide sequence: TGTGCCAGCCCCAGGGCGGTTGGGACAGGGTTTCCCCCCTTCGAATTTGGCTACACCTTC.

The V call is TRBV19, the J call TRBJ2-7, with D perhaps matching TRBD2 (6 bases). Germline-derived CDR1 and CDR2 are LNHDA and SQIVND (reference sequence). This CDR3 contains 15 residues. The V end was cut by 6 bases, the J end by 4 bases, with 19 bases between. The CDR3 spells CASSPRLGLPYEQYF. The CDR3 bases are TGTGCCAGTAGCCCCAGGTTGGGACTCCCTTACGAGCAGTACTTC.

The chain employs TRBV9 and TRBJ1-1; D is possibly TRBD1 (6 bases). V lost 7 bases, J lost 0 bases, and 10 bases lay in between. Germline CDR1 and CDR2: SGDLS and YYNGEE. The CDR3 runs to 13 residues. Here the CDR3 reads CASGQYMNTEAFF. DNA for the CDR3: TGTGCCAGCGGACAGTATATGAACACTGAAGCTTTCTTT.

The rearrangement links TRBV7-3 to TRBJ2-3, with TRBD1 matching over 10 bases. The CDR3 is made up of 14 amino acids. Trimming cost V 5 bases and J 3 bases; bases outside gene matches: 2. CDR1 is SGHTA and CDR2 is FQGTGA in the germline V gene. CDR3 in amino acids: CASSRGQGTDTQYF. The CDR3 nucleotides read TGTGCCAGCAGCCGGGGACAGGGGACAGATACGCAGTATTTT.